What follows are 21 T cell receptor beta chains derived from one specimen sequenced in a study of patients and donors after allogeneic stem cell transplantation. From the RT-PCR reads, TCRdb called clonotypes with MiXCR, one entry per CDR3 protein. Here the sample spans about 150,000 distinct CDR3 sequences, about a third being singletons. Material: blood, either unsorted or a sorted T cell fraction (not recorded which). The receptors shown here come from a human donor who was either an allogeneic HSCT recipient or a stem cell or donor lymphocyte infusion donor (not recorded which). It is not recorded whose cells these are; they may come from a transplant donor.

This clonotype has more than one count but fewer than ten. The rearrangement uses TRBV9 and TRBJ2-3; D could derive from TRBD1 or TRBD2 (6 bases each). V lost 1 base and J lost 3, with 18 bases in between. The CDR3 loop spans 17 amino acids. Germline V CDR1 and CDR2: SGDLS, YYNGEE. The CDR3 sequence: CASSVNPVTRGTDTQYF. CDR3 nucleotide sequence: TGTGCCAGCAGCGTAAACCCAGTGACTAGGGGGACAGATACGCAGTATTTT.

The gene calls are TRBV27 and TRBJ2-2; perhaps TRBD1 as D (5 bases). V gave up 8 bases and J gave up 6 bases, with 25 bases separating them. The germline gives CDR1 MNHEY, CDR2 SMNVEV (reference sequence). This CDR3 is built from 17 residues. CDR3 in DNA: TGTGCCAGCGGGGTTGACAGATTAGATCGAAATCCCGGGGAGCTGTTTTTT. It translates to CASGVDRLDRNPGELFF.

The V call is TRBV7-2, the J call TRBJ1-6; D is perhaps TRBD1 (5 bases). Germline lookup yields CDR1 SGHTA and CDR2 FQGNSA. There are 20 residues in the CDR3. V lost 2 bases and J lost 0, with 20 bases in between. The chain's CDR3 is CASSLYHVSEGSSYNSPLHF. In DNA form, the CDR3 reads TGTGCCAGCAGCTTATATCATGTGTCAGAGGGGAGCTCCTATAATTCACCCCTCCACTTT.

The chain combines TRBV9 with TRBJ1-1; 8 positions agree with TRBD1. Germline CDR1 and CDR2: SGDLS and YYNGEE. The CDR3 loop spans 15 amino acids. V gave up 0 bases and J gave up 3 bases; unmatched junction bases: 4. The CDR3 loop is CASSVEDRAYTEAFF. The CDR3 DNA reads TGTGCCAGCAGCGTAGAGGACAGGGCTTACACTGAAGCTTTCTTT.

This clonotype was seen more than once but under ten times. CDR3 DNA sequence: TGTGCCAGCAGCCCGCCCCCACTCGAGACCCAGTACTTC. Amino acid sequence: CASSPPPLETQYF. This chain joins TRBV12-3 or TRBV12-4 and TRBJ2-5; D uncertain. Trimming took 6 bases from V and 5 from J, leaving 13 bases between them. The CDR3 has 13 residues.

V is TRBV28 and J is TRBJ1-6, with TRBD1 identical over 8 bases. The CDR3 is made up of 17 amino acids. Germline lookup yields CDR1 MDHEN and CDR2 SYDVKM. V lost 1 base and J lost 7; bases outside the gene matches: 9. CDR3 in amino acids: CASSLFPGGFSNSPLHF. For the CDR3, the DNA is TGTGCCAGCAGTTTATTTCCAGGGGGCTTTTCGAATTCACCCCTCCACTTT. Full variable domain (remainder filled in from reference TRBV28 and TRBJ1-6): DVKVTQSSRYLVKRTGEKVFLECVQDMDHENMFWYRQDPGLGLRLIYFSYDVKMKEKGDIPEGYSVSREKKERFSLILESASTNQTSMYLCASSLFPGGFSNSPLHFGNGTRLTVT.

This clonotype was seen only a few times. The V call is TRBV12-3 or TRBV12-4, the J call TRBJ1-1; possibly TRBD1 for D (5 bases). The V end lost 4 bases, the J end lost 4 bases, and 16 bases lay between the germline ends. The CDR3 consists of 15 residues. CDR3 residues: CASSYRSVRGTEAFF. CDR3 coding DNA: TGTGCCAGCAGTTACAGGTCCGTGAGGGGCACTGAAGCTTTCTTT.

This clonotype was counted between two and nine times. This chain links TRBV6-5 with TRBJ1-3, with D perhaps TRBD1 (5 bases). The CDR3 is made up of 16 amino acids. The ends were cut back, 0 bases at V and 4 bases at J, with 13 bases in the middle. Germline CDR1 MNHEY, CDR2 SVGAGI. The CDR3 DNA reads as TGTGCCAGCAGTTACTCGGCAGCAGGGAACGGAAACACCATATATTTT. Translated, it gives CASSYSAAGNGNTIYF.

This chain joins TRBV24-1 and TRBJ1-5; D not resolved. CDR1 KGHDR and CDR2 SFDVKD come from the germline V gene. With 7 bases removed from V and 11 bases from J, the gap between germline ends came to 5 bases. The CDR3 loop spans 9 amino acids. CDR3 sequence (DNA): TGTGCCACCAGCGAGGCCCAGCATTTT. This encodes CATSEAQHF.

This clonotype was observed a single time. CDR3 sequence (DNA): TGTGCCAGCAGTTTAGGCCTCGGGACAGGGTCCTACAATGAGCAGTTCTTC. It specifies CASSLGLGTGSYNEQFF. The chain joins TRBV28 to TRBJ2-1; 9 positions match TRBD1. This CDR3 region has 17 residues. V was clipped by 2 bases and J by 1 base; unmatched bases: 6. From germline, CDR1 is MDHEN and CDR2 SYDVKM.

This chain links TRBV6-5 with TRBJ1-6, with 8 bases aligning to TRBD1. V lost 5 bases to trimming and J lost 7 bases; unmatched junction nucleotides: 13. The CDR3 has 17 residues. The germline CDR1 and CDR2 sequences are MNHEY and SVGAGI. The CDR3 sequence is CASSPNIQGARNSPLHF. In DNA form, the CDR3 reads TGTGCCAGCAGTCCAAACATCCAGGGGGCGAGAAATTCACCCCTCCACTTT.

The genes are TRBV7-2 and TRBJ2-3; 9 positions agree with TRBD2. The CDR3 length is 14 residues. With V trimmed by 5 bases and J by 3 bases, 3 bases remained unmatched. Germline V CDR1 and CDR2: SGHTA, FQGNSA. The CDR3 DNA is TGTGCCAGCAGCAAGGGACTAGCAACAGATACGCAGTATTTT. This translates into CASSKGLATDTQYF. Supplemented by reference TRBV7-2 and TRBJ2-3, the full variable domain reads GAGVSQSPSNKVTEKGKDVELRCDPISGHTALYWYRQSLGQGLEFLIYFQGNSAPDKSGLPSDRFSAERTGGSVSTLTIQRTQQEDSAVYLCASSKGLATDTQYFGPGTRLTVL.

The chain recombines TRBV20-1 with TRBJ1-6; D gene ambiguous. The CDR3 runs 15 residues. From germline, CDR1 is DFQATT and CDR2 SNEGSKA (reference sequence). The DNA for the CDR3 is TGCTCCGAATCAGAGCTGTTCTCCTATAATTCACCCCTCCACTTT. As protein: CSESELFSYNSPLHF.

This clonotype was picked up a small number of times. The genes are TRBV7-6 and TRBJ2-5; 7 bases match TRBD2. V lost 1 base, J lost 5 bases, and 4 bases stayed unmatched. Germline assignment: CDR1 SGHVS and CDR2 FNYEAQ. The CDR3 loop spans 14 amino acids. Written as DNA, the CDR3 is TGTGCCAGCAGCTTAGGCGGGAGCGGGGAGACCCAGTACTTC. Amino acids: CASSLGGSGETQYF.

A word on this clonotype: A read error may produce the germline difference seen at one junction end. The genes are TRBV12-3 or TRBV12-4 and TRBJ1-6, with 7 bases aligning to TRBD1. There are 14 residues in the CDR3. The CDR3 nucleotides read TGTGCCAGCAGGCCTGGGACAGCTAATTCACCCCTCCACTTC. This gives the protein CASRPGTANSPLHF.

The chain joins TRBV7-8 to TRBJ1-1, with D possibly TRBD1 on 5 matching bases. The length of the CDR3 is 12 residues. V was clipped by 9 bases and J by 3 bases, with 11 bases between them. Germline V gene sequence: CDR1 SGHVS, CDR2 FQNEAQ. The chain's CDR3 is CASWGPDTEAFF. CDR3 bases: TGTGCCAGTTGGGGCCCGGACACTGAAGCTTTCTTT. The whole variable domain, filled in from reference TRBV7-8 and TRBJ1-1, reads GAGVSQSPRYKVAKRGQDVALRCDPISGHVSLFWYQQALGQGPEFLTYFQNEAQLDKSGLPSDRFFAERPEGSVSTLKIQRTQQEDSAVYLCASWGPDTEAFFGQGTRLTVV.

The rearrangement uses TRBV20-1 and TRBJ2-3; D ambiguous. The germline V gene encodes CDR1 DFQATT and CDR2 SNEGSKA (reference sequence). Trimming shortened V by 2 bases and J by 1 base, and 10 bases separated the two germline ends. The CDR3 covers 14 residues. The CDR3 nucleotides are TGCAGTGCTAGATTTCTAGGTCGCACAGATACGCAGTATTTT. Amino acids: CSARFLGRTDTQYF.

The chain couples TRBV12-3 or TRBV12-4 to TRBJ2-5; D remains unclear. This CDR3 spans 15 amino acids. Trimming cost V 5 bases and J 1 base, with 14 bases left between them. The CDR3 region has the DNA TGTGCCAGCAGTGCCTCCATTTTAGCCCAAGAGACCCAGTACTTC. It specifies CASSASILAQETQYF.

The rearrangement uses TRBV29-1 and TRBJ2-5, with D perhaps matching TRBD1 (5 bases). V lost 2 bases and J lost 2, with 9 bases in between. The CDR3 extends over 13 amino acids. CDR1 is SQVTM and CDR2 is ANQGSEA in the germline V gene. The CDR3 loop reads CSVESGAQETQYF. The CDR3 DNA is TGCAGCGTTGAATCTGGGGCTCAAGAGACCCAGTACTTC.

This chain uses TRBV15 with TRBJ2-5; D uncertain. CDR1 is LNHNV, CDR2 YYDKDF, per germline (reference sequence). V was clipped by 0 bases and J by 0 bases, with 5 bases between them. This CDR3 spans 14 amino acids. CDR3 nucleotide sequence: TGTGCCACCAGCAGAGACAGGTACCAAGAGACCCAGTACTTC. Its translation: CATSRDRYQETQYF.

V usage is TRBV12-3 or TRBV12-4 and J usage is TRBJ1-2; 7 nucleotides agree with TRBD1. This CDR3 comprises 16 residues. Losses at the gene ends were 6 bases for V and 3 bases for J; bases not matched to a gene: 13. CDR3: CASRGEDRDSHYGYTF. The CDR3 DNA is TGTGCCAGCAGGGGGGAAGATAGGGACAGCCACTATGGCTACACCTTC.